This TCR beta chain stems from a study of T cell changes during pregnancy in multiple sclerosis. V was pared by 2 bases and J by 6 bases, with 13 bases between. The CDR3 has 14 amino acids. CDR1 is MGHDK and CDR2 is SYGVNS in the germline V gene. Produced via immunoSEQ multiplex PCR; TCRdb's table is partial and in-frame only. The top ten clones hold around 1.8% of a sample with some 60,000 clones, just over 90% of them seen once. The sequence came from a female donor with multiple sclerosis, enrolled in a pregnancy study. Sequencing used peripheral blood, obtained after pregnancy. This chain connects TRBV25-1 to TRBJ1-2; no clear D. CDR3 sequence reads: CASSEVEAVDGYTF. The CDR3 DNA reads as TGTGCCAGCAGTGAAGTTGAGGCAGTTGATGGCTACACCTTC.